The 3 T cell receptor beta chains reported below all come from one sample, sequenced in a study of blood T cell repertoires in COVID-19. Profiling relied on immunoSEQ multiplex PCR, and the TCRdb table lists in-frame clones only, not all of them. This sample yields about 260,000 clones, of which more than 85% are seen a single time; about 3.6% belongs to the top ten. The sample consisted of peripheral blood. These receptors all stem from a man aged 18 to 35 with active or convalescent COVID-19.

The V gene is TRBV7-2, the J gene TRBJ1-2; tentative D call: TRBD1 (6 bases). Germline V lookup: CDR1 SGHTA, CDR2 FQGNSA. Trimming stripped 5 bases from V and 6 bases from J, with 19 bases between. The CDR3 contains 15 residues. Here the CDR3 reads CASSPQQWGHHGYTF. The CDR3, as DNA: TGTGCCAGCAGCCCTCAGCAGTGGGGGCATCATGGCTACACCTTC.

The rearrangement links TRBV12-3 or TRBV12-4 to TRBJ1-5; no reliable D call. This CDR3 comprises 13 residues. Deletions cut 2 bases from V and 5 bases from J, with 7 bases between. CDR3: CASSLNIYQPQHF. The DNA for the CDR3 is TGTGCCAGCAGTTTAAACATTTATCAGCCCCAGCATTTT.

This sequence joins TRBV30 and TRBJ2-5, with a weak D call TRBD2 (5 bases). V was clipped by 2 bases and J by 5 bases, with 15 bases between them. This CDR3 contains 14 residues. Germline V CDR1 and CDR2: GTSNPN, SVGIG (reference sequence). The CDR3 DNA sequence: TGTGCCTGGAGTCGGCAGTCTAGCCTGGAGACCCAGTACTTC. Translation gives CAWSRQSSLETQYF. Based on the CDR3 plus reference TRBV30 and TRBJ2-5, the full variable domain is SQTIHQWPATLVQPVGSPLSLECTVEGTSNPNLYWYRQAAGRGLQLLFYSVGIGQISSEVPQNLSASRPQDRQFILSSKKLLLSDSGFYLCAWSRQSSLETQYFGPGTRLLVL.